This T cell receptor beta chain came from a study of cytomegalovirus exposure and HLA in healthy donors. Vbeta (60) and Jbeta (13) primers were used in the PCR. TCRdb's copy holds only in-frame clones and misses some; the assay was immunoSEQ multiplex PCR. The sample holds about 99,000 clones, around 73% seen once. The trim removed 5 bases at V and 0 bases at J, leaving 9 bases unmatched. Germline-derived CDR1 and CDR2 are SEHNR and FQNEAQ (reference sequence). This CDR3 is built from 17 residues. The sample taken for sequencing was PBMCs. The chain employs TRBV7-9 and TRBJ2-3; TRBD2 agrees at 9 bases. The source of this sequence is a man aged 35-49 years in good health and CMV-seronegative. The CDR3 coding sequence is TGTGCCAGCAGCGAACGTAGCGGGAGTGGTAGCACAGATACGCAGTATTTT. This encodes CASSERSGSGSTDTQYF.